This T cell receptor (beta chain) appears in the sequencing data of a study of CD8 T cells in Susac syndrome. TCR beta was sequenced from blood CD8+ and CD4+ T cells. TEMRA cells were enriched by FACS, while CD8+ and CD4+ T cells were obtained through a negative isolation that was performed magnetically. Remarks on this clonotype: Its antigen is unidentified.

With random hexamers, reverse transcription was performed on about 0.5 to 1 ug of RNA. Amplification of the TCR beta CDR3 was carried out by immunoSEQ multiplex PCR, which spanned a total of 54 Vbeta and 13 Jbeta segments. TCRdb ran MiXCR on the immunoSEQ multiplex PCR reads and lists one entry per CDR3 protein. The profile shows about 180,000 distinct CDR3 sequences, 85% to 95% of them singletons. V was cut by 8 bases and J by 2 bases, with 12 bases left in between. The germline V gene has CDR1 MNHEY and CDR2 SMNVEV (reference sequence). The CDR3 has 13 amino acids. Whole-study findings and limits: The study's TCR sequencing and HLA analysis covered a relatively small number of individuals, and the study acknowledged this.

This sequence joins TRBV27 and TRBJ1-2; D is possibly TRBD1 (5 bases). The TCR comes from a human donor with multiple sclerosis. Specimen: CD8+ T cells from PBMCs. The CDR3 loop is CASAPPGNYGYTF. The CDR3 bases are TGTGCCAGCGCCCCCCCAGGGAACTATGGCTACACCTTC.